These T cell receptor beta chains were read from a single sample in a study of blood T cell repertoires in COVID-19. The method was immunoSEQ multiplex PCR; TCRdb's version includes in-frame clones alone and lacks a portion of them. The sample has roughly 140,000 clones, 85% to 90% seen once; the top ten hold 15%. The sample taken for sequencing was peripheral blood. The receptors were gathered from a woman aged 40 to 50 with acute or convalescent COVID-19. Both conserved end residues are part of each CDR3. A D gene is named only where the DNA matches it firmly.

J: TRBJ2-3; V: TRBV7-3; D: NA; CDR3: CASSFGGDGTDTQYF
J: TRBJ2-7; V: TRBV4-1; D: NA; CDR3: CASSQERGGVINEQYF
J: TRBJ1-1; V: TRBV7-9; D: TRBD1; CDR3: CASNLHRDSNTEAFF
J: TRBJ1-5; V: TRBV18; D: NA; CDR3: CASSPDRGQPQHF
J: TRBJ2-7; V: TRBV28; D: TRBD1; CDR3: CATSSPGGEQYF
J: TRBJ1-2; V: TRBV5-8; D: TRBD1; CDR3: CASSSSGTGYGYTF
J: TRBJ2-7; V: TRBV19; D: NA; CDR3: CASSRDWISYEQYF
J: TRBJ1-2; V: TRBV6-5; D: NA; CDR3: CASSGGVSRGYTF
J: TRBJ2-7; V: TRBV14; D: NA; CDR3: CASSQGRTGDYEQYF
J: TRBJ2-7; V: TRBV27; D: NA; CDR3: CASSLGGGFEQYF
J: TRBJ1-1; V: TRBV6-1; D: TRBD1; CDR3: CASSETGGGQYTEAFF
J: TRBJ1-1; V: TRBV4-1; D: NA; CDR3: CASSLGTPNTEAFF
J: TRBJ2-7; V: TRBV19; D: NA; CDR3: CASKRQVQETYEQYF
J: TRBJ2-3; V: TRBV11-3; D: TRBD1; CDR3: CASSPGQGAGDTQYF
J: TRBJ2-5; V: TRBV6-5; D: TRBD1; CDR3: CASTGQGEETQYF
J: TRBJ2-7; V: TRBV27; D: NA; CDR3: CASSTSGGGQYF
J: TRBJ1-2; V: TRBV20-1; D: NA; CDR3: CSARDSNGYTF
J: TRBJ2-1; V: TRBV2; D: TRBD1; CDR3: CASIYSRDRVGNEQFF
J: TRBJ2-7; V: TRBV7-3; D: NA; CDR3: CASSLNPGYEQYF
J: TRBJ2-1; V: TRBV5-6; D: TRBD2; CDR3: CASSLALAGGDSYNEQFF